The text below deals with one T cell receptor (beta chain). Its antigen has not been determined. No base quality values were provided; no much bigger clone lies one nucleotide off. The library came from the immunoSEQ multiplex PCR assay. Alongside multiparametric flow cytometry, deep sequencing of rearranged TCR beta loci was used to profile the T cell repertoires. TCRdb took over this immuneACCESS table, retaining in-frame rearrangements with V and J assigned. Such tables are incomplete; in checked studies, under half of the missing clones stem from an unresolved V gene, and the remainder is unexplained. The sample records 150,000 to 200,000 clones, less than 90% of which are singletons. In total, the top ten clones hold around 5.1% of the sample. This specimen comes from a study of lymphopenia after photon versus proton radiotherapy (dated by TCRdb to between 2018 and 2020). Some background on the complete study: The immunological effects of photon versus proton radiation therapy were compared in patients with gastrointestinal tumors who developed high-grade lymphopenia. The cohort included some 20 patients with gastrointestinal tumors who developed lymphopenia after receiving either photon or proton therapy. The goal of the study was to characterize the differences between the two radiation modalities in how they affect the immune system.

Beyond this particular receptor, the publication reports: Relative stability during treatment was observed in proton-treated patients, whereas loss of naive T cells and TCR diversity and gain of effector/memory populations were observed in photon-treated patients. Once the lymphocyte count had reached its nadir, the repertoires of photon-treated patients showed oligoclonal expansion, particularly of CD8+ Temra cells, and this expansion drove the decline in diversity. The survival association was assessed only in patients who died, and better survival with proton therapy was presented by the authors as a possibility rather than a demonstrated result. Across the cohort, a larger post-nadir drop in TCR diversity was inversely correlated with overall survival time among patients who died.

The specimen was peripheral blood, collected from a patient treated with photon-based radiotherapy. The sequence came from a man aged 50-60 years with gastric cancer.

The CDR3 region: CASRPRTGASSDTQYF. In nucleotide form, the sequence is TGTGCCAGCAGGCCTCGGACAGGGGCTTCCTCAGATACGCAGTATTTT. The rearrangement combines TRBV27 with TRBJ2-3, with 9 central nucleotides matching TRBD1. From the germline V gene (reference sequence), CDR1 is MNHEY and CDR2 is SMNVEV. After removal of 6 bases from V and 4 bases from J, the junction retains 11 bases not matched to a gene. From its cysteine to its phenylalanine, the CDR3 spans 16 amino acids. This entry keeps only the CDR3 DNA: 48 bases, framed from base 1.